These 14 T cell receptor beta chains came from one sample sequenced in a study of memory CD4+ T cells and cytomegalovirus serostatus. Generated by immunoSEQ multiplex PCR, the TCRdb table keeps only in-frame clones and is missing some. The table records some 50,000 clones, around 78% of them present only once. Single viable CD3+CD4+CD8-CD45RO+ cells were sorted as the memory CD4+ T cells. The specimen sequenced was memory CD4+ T cells from blood. Receptors originate from an adult in good health and CMV-seronegative.

The chain has TRBV10-3 and TRBJ2-1; D ambiguous. Looked up from germline, CDR1 is ENHRY and CDR2 is SYGVKD. The V end lost 3 bases, the J end lost 0 bases, and 9 bases lay between the germline ends. The CDR3 has 15 amino acids. CDR3 sequence (DNA): TGTGCCATCAGTGAAACGGGTAGCTCCTACAATGAGCAGTTCTTC. Its translation: CAISETGSSYNEQFF.

The chain uses TRBV28 and TRBJ1-2; tentative D call: TRBD1 (6 bases). The germline V gene has CDR1 MDHEN and CDR2 SYDVKM. V lost 3 bases and J lost 8, with 16 bases in between. The length of the CDR3 is 14 residues. The CDR3 DNA is TGTGCCAGCAGTTTGATACAGGGAATAGGAGGCTACACCTTC. It specifies CASSLIQGIGGYTF.

This clone was detected a few times. The rearrangement links TRBV2 to TRBJ1-2; D is ambiguous. The germline V gene has CDR1 SNHLY and CDR2 FYNNEI. The CDR3 is made up of 12 amino acids. V was cut by 3 bases and J by 5 bases, with 7 bases left in between. CDR3 nucleotides: TGTGCCAGCAGTGACCCCAGGTATGGCTACACCTTC. Translated: CASSDPRYGYTF.

The chain couples TRBV5-4 to TRBJ2-6; unclear D gene. V lost 0 bases and J 1 base, leaving 2 bases between the germline ends. The CDR3 loop spans 14 amino acids. The germline V gene has CDR1 SGHNT and CDR2 YYREEE (reference sequence). The CDR3 sequence: CASSLASGANVLTF. For the CDR3, the DNA is TGTGCCAGCAGCTTGGCGTCTGGGGCCAACGTCCTGACTTTC.

The gene calls are TRBV7-2 and TRBJ2-3; 7 bases match TRBD2. The CDR3 contains 16 residues. CDR1 SGHTA and CDR2 FQGNSA come from the germline V gene. J lost 4 bases, V lost 3 bases, and 10 bases had no gene match. Written as DNA, the CDR3 is TGTGCCAGCAGCTTTTCGCGGGGGTGGGGCTCAGATACGCAGTATTTT. This encodes CASSFSRGWGSDTQYF.

The chain combines TRBV7-9 with TRBJ2-1; 8 bases are shared with TRBD2. The CDR3 contains 15 residues. Germline lookup yields CDR1 SEHNR and CDR2 FQNEAQ (reference sequence). Trimming cost V 5 bases and J 10 bases; bases outside gene matches: 13. Written as DNA, the CDR3 is TGTGCCAGCAGCCCCAGCGGGAGACCCTCATGGGAGCAGTTCTTC. Amino acid sequence: CASSPSGRPSWEQFF.

This chain joins TRBV7-2 and TRBJ1-2; tentatively, D is TRBD1 (6 bases). CDR1 and CDR2 (germline): SGHTA, FQGNSA. This CDR3 is built from 14 residues. V lost 0 bases and J lost 5, with 10 bases in between. The CDR3 is CASSLAGGGYGYTF. The DNA for the CDR3 is TGTGCCAGCAGCTTAGCTGGAGGGGGGTATGGCTACACCTTC.

V is TRBV4-1 and J is TRBJ2-3; D may be TRBD2 (5 bases). The V gene lost 4 bases and the J gene lost 6 bases, with 26 bases spanning the gap. Germline CDR1 is MGHRA and CDR2 is YSYEKL. The CDR3 runs to 18 residues. CDR3: CASSLRSPGISKADTQYF. The DNA for the CDR3 is TGCGCCAGCAGCCTACGTAGCCCCGGGATCTCTAAAGCGGATACGCAGTATTTT.

DNA of the CDR3: TGTGCCAGCAGTTTGACAGGCTCTGGAAACACCATATATTTT. Its translation is CASSLTGSGNTIYF. The V and J genes are TRBV6-5 and TRBJ1-3; TRBD1 might be the D (6 bases). With 4 bases removed from V and 0 bases from J, the gap between germline ends came to 7 bases. Germline V gene data show CDR1 as MNHEY and CDR2 as SVGAGI. The length of the CDR3 is 14 residues.

The chain couples TRBV5-6 to TRBJ1-4; maybe TRBD1 (6 bases). V was clipped by 5 bases and J by 8 bases, with 16 bases between them. This CDR3 is built from 14 residues. Germline V gives CDR1 SGHDT, CDR2 YYEEEE. The chain's CDR3 is CASSLAQGREKLFF. The CDR3 nucleotides read TGTGCCAGCAGTTTAGCACAGGGACGGGAAAAACTGTTTTTT.

This clone has more than one count but fewer than ten. The J gene is TRBJ2-1, the V gene TRBV12-1; TRBD2, the D gene given by the table, was not confirmed from the DNA. TRBV12-1 is flagged as a pseudogene. The CDR3 contains 16 residues. The CDR3 protein is CASSFLGTHAYNEQFF. Here the CDR3 DNA reads TGTGCCAGCAGCTTCCTCGGGACTCATGCCTACAATGAGCAGTTCTTC.

The chain carries TRBV11-2 and TRBJ2-5; unclear D gene. This CDR3 has 14 residues. Germline V CDR1 and CDR2: SGHAT, FQNNGV. The V end lost 5 bases, the J end lost 7 bases, and 17 bases lay between the germline ends. The CDR3 sequence: CASSPDPWAGTQYF. DNA of the CDR3: TGTGCCAGCAGCCCGGACCCCTGGGCCGGGACCCAGTACTTC.

The CDR3, as DNA: TGTGCCAGCAGCTTGGATGTCAGGATGAACACCGGGGAGCTGTTTTTT. Translation gives CASSLDVRMNTGELFF. This chain connects TRBV5-5 to TRBJ2-2, with no clear D. Trimming stripped 0 bases from V and 1 base from J, with 10 bases between. The germline V gene encodes CDR1 SGHKS and CDR2 YYEKEE (reference sequence). The CDR3 length is 16 residues.

The chain uses TRBV5-1 and TRBJ2-5, with TRBD1 as a possible D gene (6 bases). V was cut by 1 base and J by 0 bases, with 10 bases left in between. The CDR3 covers 15 residues. Germline V CDR1 and CDR2: SGHRS, YFSETQ. This CDR3 reads CASSLTGWDQETQYF. The CDR3 bases are TGCGCCAGCAGCTTGACAGGGTGGGACCAAGAGACCCAGTACTTC. The entire variable domain, with the rest obtained from reference TRBV5-1 and TRBJ2-5, is as follows: KAGVTQTPRYLIKTRGQQVTLSCSPISGHRSVSWYQQTPGQGLQFLFEYFSETQRNKGNFPGRFSGRQFSNSRSEMNVSTLELGDSALYLCASSLTGWDQETQYFGPGTRLLVL.